This T cell receptor (beta chain) was captured by sequencing in a study of blood T cell repertoires in COVID-19. Study-wide context: T cells, B-cell-depleted T cells, or PBMCs supplied cDNA or gDNA.

Trimming shortened V by 5 bases and J by 3 bases, and 11 bases separated the two germline ends. Germline V gene sequence: CDR1 LNHDA, CDR2 SQIVND (reference sequence). This CDR3 has 13 amino acids. Source study methods: Amplification with reference gene primers provided the estimates of nucleated cell counts. Measured with immunoSEQ multiplex PCR; TCRdb has only the in-frame clones, and not every one. The DNA was the basis for D and trimming; V, J and clone size are from that table. The table shows 250,000 to 350,000 clones, with about 85% occurring only once. The sequence was collected from a man in his late teens or twenties with active or convalescent COVID-19. The sequencing sample was made of peripheral blood. This chain uses TRBV19 with TRBJ2-7; D possibly corresponds to TRBD1 (5 bases). Written as DNA, the CDR3 is TGTGCCAGTAGTCAGCAAGGGGTCTACGAGCAGTACTTC. This sequence encodes CASSQQGVYEQYF.